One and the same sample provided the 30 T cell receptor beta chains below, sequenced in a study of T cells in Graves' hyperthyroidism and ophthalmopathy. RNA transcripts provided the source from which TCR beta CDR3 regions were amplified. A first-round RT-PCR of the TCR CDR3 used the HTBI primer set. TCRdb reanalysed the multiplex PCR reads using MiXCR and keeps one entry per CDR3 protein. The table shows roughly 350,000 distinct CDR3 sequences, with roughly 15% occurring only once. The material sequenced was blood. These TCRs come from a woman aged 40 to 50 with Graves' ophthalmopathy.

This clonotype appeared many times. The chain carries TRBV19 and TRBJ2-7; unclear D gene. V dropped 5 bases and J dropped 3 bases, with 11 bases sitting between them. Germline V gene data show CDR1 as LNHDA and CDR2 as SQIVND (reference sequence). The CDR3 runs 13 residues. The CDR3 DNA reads TGTGCCAGTAGTGTCACGAGCCTCTACGAGCAGTACTTC. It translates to CASSVTSLYEQYF.

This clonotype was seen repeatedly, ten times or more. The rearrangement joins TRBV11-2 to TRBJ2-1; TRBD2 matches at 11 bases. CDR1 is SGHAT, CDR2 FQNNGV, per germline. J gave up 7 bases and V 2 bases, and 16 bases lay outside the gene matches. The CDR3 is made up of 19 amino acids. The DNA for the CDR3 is TGTGCCAGCAGCTTATTACCCCTAAAGGTCCTAGCGGGGGGAAATGAGCAGTTCTTC. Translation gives CASSLLPLKVLAGGNEQFF. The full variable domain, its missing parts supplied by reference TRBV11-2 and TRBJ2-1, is EAGVAQSPRYKIIEKRQSVAFWCNPISGHATLYWYQQILGQGPKLLIQFQNNGVVDDSQLPKDRFSAERLKGVDSTLKIQPAKLEDSAVYLCASSLLPLKVLAGGNEQFFGPGTRLTVL.

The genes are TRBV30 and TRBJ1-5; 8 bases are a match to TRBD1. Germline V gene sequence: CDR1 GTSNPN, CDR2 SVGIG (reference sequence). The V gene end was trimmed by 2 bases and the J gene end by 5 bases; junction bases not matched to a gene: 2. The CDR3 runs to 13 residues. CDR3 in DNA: TGTGCCTGGAGTCTACAGGGGGATCAGCCCCAGCATTTT. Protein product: CAWSLQGDQPQHF. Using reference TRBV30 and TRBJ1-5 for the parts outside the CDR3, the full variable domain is SQTIHQWPATLVQPVGSPLSLECTVEGTSNPNLYWYRQAAGRGLQLLFYSVGIGQISSEVPQNLSASRPQDRQFILSSKKLLLSDSGFYLCAWSLQGDQPQHFGDGTRLSIL.

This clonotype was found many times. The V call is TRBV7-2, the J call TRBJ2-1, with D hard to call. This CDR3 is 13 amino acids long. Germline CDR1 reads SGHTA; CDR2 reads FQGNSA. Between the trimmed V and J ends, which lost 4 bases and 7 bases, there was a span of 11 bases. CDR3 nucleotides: TGTGCCAGCAGCTCTAACTACAATAATGAGCAGTTCTTC. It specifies CASSSNYNNEQFF.

In nucleotides, the CDR3 is TGTGCCAGCAGCCCAACCGAGCTGGTAGGCACAGATACGCAGTATTTT. This encodes CASSPTELVGTDTQYF. The rearrangement joins TRBV3-1 to TRBJ2-3, with D unresolved. The CDR3 length is 16 residues. Trimming shortened V by 4 bases and J by 1 base, and 15 bases separated the two germline ends. Germline V CDR1 and CDR2: LGHDT, YNNKEL (reference sequence).

CDR3 amino acids: CASSDRLADYEQYF. In DNA, the CDR3 is TGTGCCAGCAGTGATAGACTAGCAGATTACGAGCAGTACTTC. J is TRBJ2-7 and V is TRBV2; TRBD2 aligns across 7 bases. CDR3 size: 14 residues. Germline CDR1 reads SNHLY; CDR2 reads FYNNEI. The V and J ends lost 3 bases and 4 bases, in that order; junction bases with no gene match: 6.

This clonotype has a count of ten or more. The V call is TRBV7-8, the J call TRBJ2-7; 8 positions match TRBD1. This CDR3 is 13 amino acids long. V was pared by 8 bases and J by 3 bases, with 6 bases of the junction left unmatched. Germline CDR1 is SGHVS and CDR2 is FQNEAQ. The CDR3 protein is CASRRDRIYEQYF. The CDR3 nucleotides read TGTGCCAGCCGGCGGGACAGGATCTACGAGCAGTACTTC.

The CDR3 reads CATSDHGTSGPSKTQYF. In nucleotides, the CDR3 is TGTGCCACCAGTGACCACGGGACTAGCGGGCCGTCAAAGACCCAGTACTTC. The J gene is TRBJ2-5, the V gene TRBV24-1, with 12 bases that match TRBD2. With 4 bases clipped from V and 6 bases from J, the junction kept 11 bases outside the gene matches. Germline V lookup: CDR1 KGHDR, CDR2 SFDVKD. This CDR3 comprises 17 residues.

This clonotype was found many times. CDR3 amino acids: CASSLFRDQETQYF. The DNA of the CDR3 is TGTGCCAGCAGTTTATTCAGGGACCAAGAGACCCAGTACTTC. V gene TRBV12-3 or TRBV12-4 combines with J gene TRBJ2-5, with a possible D match to TRBD1 (5 bases). V was clipped by 2 bases and J by 0 bases, with 7 bases between them. The CDR3 covers 14 residues.

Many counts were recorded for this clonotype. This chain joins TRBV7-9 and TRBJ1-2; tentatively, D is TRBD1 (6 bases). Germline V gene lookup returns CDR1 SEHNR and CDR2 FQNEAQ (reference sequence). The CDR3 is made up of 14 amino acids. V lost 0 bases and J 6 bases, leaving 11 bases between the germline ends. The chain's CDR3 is CASSLAIGGHGYTF. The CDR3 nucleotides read TGTGCCAGCAGCTTAGCCATCGGGGGCCATGGCTACACCTTC. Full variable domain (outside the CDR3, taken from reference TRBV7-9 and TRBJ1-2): DTGVSQNPRHKITKRGQNVTFRCDPISEHNRLYWYRQTLGQGPEFLTYFQNEAQLEKSRLLSDRFSAERPKGSFSTLEIQRTEQGDSAMYLCASSLAIGGHGYTFGSGTRLTVV.

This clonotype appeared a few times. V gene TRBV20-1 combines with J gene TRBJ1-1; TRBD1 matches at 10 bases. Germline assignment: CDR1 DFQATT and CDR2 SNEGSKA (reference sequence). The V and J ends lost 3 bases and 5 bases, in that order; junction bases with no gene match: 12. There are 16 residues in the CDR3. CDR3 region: CSARGTGALGETEAFF. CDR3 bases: TGCAGTGCTAGGGGGACAGGGGCTCTTGGAGAAACTGAAGCTTTCTTT.

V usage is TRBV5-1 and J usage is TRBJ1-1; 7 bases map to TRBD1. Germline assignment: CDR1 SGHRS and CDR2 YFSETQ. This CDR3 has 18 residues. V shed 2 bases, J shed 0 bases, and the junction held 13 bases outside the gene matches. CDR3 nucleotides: TGCGCCAGCAGCTTCCTGACCGACAGGGACCCAATGAACACTGAAGCTTTCTTT. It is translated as CASSFLTDRDPMNTEAFF.

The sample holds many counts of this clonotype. CDR3 nucleotide sequence: TGTGCCAGCAGTTTCGGGCGGGAGTTTTATGCGAATGAGCAGTTCTTC. The encoded protein is CASSFGREFYANEQFF. The chain uses TRBV12-3 or TRBV12-4 and TRBJ2-1; 7 positions agree with TRBD2. After removal of 3 bases from V and 7 bases from J, the junction contained 12 bases not matched to a gene. This CDR3 is built from 16 residues.

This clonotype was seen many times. The CDR3 region is CASSDRKVTDTQYF. CDR3 nucleotide sequence: TGTGCCAGCAGTGACCGAAAAGTCACAGATACGCAGTATTTT. The V call is TRBV2, the J call TRBJ2-3; the D is unclear. The CDR3 contains 14 residues. V lost 3 bases and J 2 bases, leaving 9 bases between the germline ends. Germline CDR1 is SNHLY and CDR2 is FYNNEI. The whole variable domain, filled in from reference TRBV2 and TRBJ2-3, reads EPEVTQTPSHQVTQMGQEVILRCVPISNHLYFYWYRQILGQKVEFLVSFYNNEISEKSEIFDDQFSVERPDGSNFTLKIRSTKLEDSAMYFCASSDRKVTDTQYFGPGTRLTVL.

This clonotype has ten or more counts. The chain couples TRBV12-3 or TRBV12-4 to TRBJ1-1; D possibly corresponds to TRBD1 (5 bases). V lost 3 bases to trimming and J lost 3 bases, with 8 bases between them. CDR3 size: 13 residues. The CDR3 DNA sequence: TGTGCCAGCAGTTTGAAGGGGTACACTGAAGCTTTCTTT. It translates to CASSLKGYTEAFF.

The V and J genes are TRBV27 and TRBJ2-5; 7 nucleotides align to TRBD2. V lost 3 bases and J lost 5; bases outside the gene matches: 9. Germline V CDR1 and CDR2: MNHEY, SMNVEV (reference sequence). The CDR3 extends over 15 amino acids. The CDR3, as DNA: TGTGCCAGCAGTTTGCTGCAGGGAGGGGTGGAGACCCAGTACTTC. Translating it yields CASSLLQGGVETQYF.

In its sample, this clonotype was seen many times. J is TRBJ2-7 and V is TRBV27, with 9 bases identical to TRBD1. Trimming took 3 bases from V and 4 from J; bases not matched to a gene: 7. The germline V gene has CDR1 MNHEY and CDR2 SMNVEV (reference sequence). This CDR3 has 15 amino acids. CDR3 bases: TGTGCCAGCAGTTTTGGGGGACAGGGTCGTTACGAGCAGTACTTC. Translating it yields CASSFGGQGRYEQYF.

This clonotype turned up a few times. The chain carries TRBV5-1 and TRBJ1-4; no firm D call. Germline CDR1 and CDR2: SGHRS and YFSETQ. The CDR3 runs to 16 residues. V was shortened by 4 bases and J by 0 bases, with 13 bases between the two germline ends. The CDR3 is CASSLGFRATNEKLFF. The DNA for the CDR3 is TGCGCCAGCAGCCTAGGGTTTCGAGCAACTAATGAAAAACTGTTTTTT.

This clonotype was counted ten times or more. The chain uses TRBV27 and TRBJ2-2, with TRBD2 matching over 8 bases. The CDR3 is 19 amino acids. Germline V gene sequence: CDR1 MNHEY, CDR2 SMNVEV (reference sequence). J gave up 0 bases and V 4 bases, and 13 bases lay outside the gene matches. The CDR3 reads CASSSRGGRRYANTGELFF. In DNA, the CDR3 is TGTGCCAGCAGTTCTCGGGGGGGTCGGAGGTACGCGAACACCGGGGAGCTGTTTTTT.

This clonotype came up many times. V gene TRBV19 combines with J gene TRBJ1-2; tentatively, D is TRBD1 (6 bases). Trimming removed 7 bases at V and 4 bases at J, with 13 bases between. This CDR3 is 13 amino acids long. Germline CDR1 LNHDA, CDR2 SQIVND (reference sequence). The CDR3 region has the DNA TGTGCCAGTACCCCGGACAGATCCTATGGCTACACCTTC. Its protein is CASTPDRSYGYTF.

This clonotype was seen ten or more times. The CDR3 protein is CASSPHRGTGDSPLHF. The CDR3 DNA sequence: TGTGCCAGCTCACCCCACCGAGGGACAGGGGATTCACCCCTCCACTTT. J is TRBJ1-6 and V is TRBV18; 10 nucleotides line up with TRBD1. CDR3 size: 16 residues. V gave up 3 bases and J gave up 8 bases; unmatched junction bases: 7. Looked up from germline, CDR1 is KGHSH and CDR2 is LQKENI.

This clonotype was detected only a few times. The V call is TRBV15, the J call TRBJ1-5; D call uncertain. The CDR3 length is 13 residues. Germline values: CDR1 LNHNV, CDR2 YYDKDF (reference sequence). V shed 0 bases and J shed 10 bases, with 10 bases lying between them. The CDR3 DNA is TGTGCCACCAGCAGAGATTTCGGGAGACCCCAGCATTTT. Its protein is CATSRDFGRPQHF.

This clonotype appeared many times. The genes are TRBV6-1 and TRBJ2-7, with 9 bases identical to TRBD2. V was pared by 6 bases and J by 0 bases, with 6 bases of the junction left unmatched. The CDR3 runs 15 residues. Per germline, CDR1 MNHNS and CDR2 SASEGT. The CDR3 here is CASSSASGVSYEQYF. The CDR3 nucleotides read TGTGCCAGCAGCTCCGCTAGCGGGGTCTCCTACGAGCAGTACTTC.

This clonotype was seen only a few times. The CDR3 DNA reads as TGCAGTGCTCTCCGCGGGGGGGTGAGGTACGAGCAGTACTTC. Protein: CSALRGGVRYEQYF. The rearrangement uses TRBV20-1 and TRBJ2-7, with 9 positions matching TRBD2. This CDR3 is 14 amino acids long. The trim removed 5 bases at V and 4 bases at J, leaving 9 bases unmatched. Germline V gene lookup returns CDR1 DFQATT and CDR2 SNEGSKA (reference sequence).

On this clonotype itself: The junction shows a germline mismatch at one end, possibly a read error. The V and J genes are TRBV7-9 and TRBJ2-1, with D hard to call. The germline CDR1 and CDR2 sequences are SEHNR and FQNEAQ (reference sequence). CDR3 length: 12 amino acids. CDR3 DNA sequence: TGTGCCAGCAGCTTATCCTACCATGAGCAGTTCTTC. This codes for CASSLSYHEQFF.

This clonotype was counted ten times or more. In DNA, the CDR3 is TGTGCCAGCAGACAATTCGTCGAGCAGTACTTC. Residues: CASRQFVEQYF. The chain couples TRBV2 to TRBJ2-7; D gene unclear. The CDR3 extends over 11 amino acids. V lost 6 bases to trimming and J lost 6 bases, with 9 bases between them. CDR1 is SNHLY and CDR2 is FYNNEI in the germline V gene.

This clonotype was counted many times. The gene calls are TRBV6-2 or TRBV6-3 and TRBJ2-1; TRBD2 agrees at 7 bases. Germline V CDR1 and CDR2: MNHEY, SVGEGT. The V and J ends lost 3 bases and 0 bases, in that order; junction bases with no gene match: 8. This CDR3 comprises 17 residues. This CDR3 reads CASSYEQRTSSYNEQFF. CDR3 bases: TGTGCCAGCAGTTATGAGCAGAGGACTAGCTCCTACAATGAGCAGTTCTTC.

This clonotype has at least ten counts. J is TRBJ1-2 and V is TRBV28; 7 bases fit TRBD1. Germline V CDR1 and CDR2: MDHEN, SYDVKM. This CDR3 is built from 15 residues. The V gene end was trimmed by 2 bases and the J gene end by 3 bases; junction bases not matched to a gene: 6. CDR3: CASSLLDRAHYGYTF. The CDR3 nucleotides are TGTGCCAGCAGTTTACTTGACAGGGCGCACTATGGCTACACCTTC.

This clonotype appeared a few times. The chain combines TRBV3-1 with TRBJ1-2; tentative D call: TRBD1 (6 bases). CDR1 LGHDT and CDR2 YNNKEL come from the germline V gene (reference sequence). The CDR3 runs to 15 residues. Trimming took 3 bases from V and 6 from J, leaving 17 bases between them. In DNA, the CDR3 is TGTGCCAGCAGCCAGGATCAGGGGCTTTTACATGGCTACACCTTC. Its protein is CASSQDQGLLHGYTF.

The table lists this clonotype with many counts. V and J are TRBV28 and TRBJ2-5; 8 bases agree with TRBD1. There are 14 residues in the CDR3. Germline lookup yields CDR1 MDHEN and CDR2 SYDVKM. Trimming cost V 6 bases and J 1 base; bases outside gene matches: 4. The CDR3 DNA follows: TGTGCCAGCAGCGGACAGGGAGGCCAAGAGACCCAGTACTTC. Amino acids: CASSGQGGQETQYF.